These 25 T cell receptor beta chains were all obtained from the same sample, sequenced in a study of OX40 agonist ivuxolimab in advanced cancers. Repertoires were generated with immunoSEQ multiplex PCR, while TCRdb's copy carries only in-frame clones and drops some. Among 6,000 or so clones listed, more than 65% were seen once. The material sequenced was CD4+ or CD8+ T cells sorted from blood, taken in a trial of the OX40 agonist ivuxolimab. These receptors all come from an adult with an advanced solid tumor such as melanoma, head and neck, liver or kidney cancer.

The chain combines TRBV5-8 with TRBJ2-1; a possible D gene is TRBD2 (5 bases). This CDR3 spans 17 amino acids. The germline V and J ends were trimmed by 0 bases and 7 bases, with 20 bases remaining between them. Germline V CDR1 and CDR2: SGHTS, YDEGEE. The chain's CDR3 is CASSLGAGVGIRNEQFF. CDR3 DNA: TGTGCCAGCAGCTTGGGGGCTGGAGTCGGGATCAGAAATGAGCAGTTCTTC.

The V and J genes are TRBV27 and TRBJ1-4; 9 bases fit TRBD1. V was clipped by 7 bases and J by 10 bases; unmatched bases: 7. The CDR3 is 13 residues long. Germline V lookup: CDR1 MNHEY, CDR2 SMNVEV (reference sequence). CDR3 amino acids: CASKTGGTAKLFF. CDR3 sequence (DNA): TGTGCCAGCAAGACAGGGGGTACTGCAAAACTGTTTTTT.

By frequency in the sample, this clone is medium-sized. This chain links TRBV27 with TRBJ2-7, with a weak D call TRBD2 (5 bases). V was shortened by 8 bases and J by 3 bases, with 8 bases between the two germline ends. This CDR3 spans 11 amino acids. CDR1 and CDR2 (germline): MNHEY, SMNVEV (reference sequence). CDR3 loop: CASSAGYEQYF. The CDR3 nucleotides read TGTGCCAGCTCCGCGGGCTACGAGCAGTACTTC.

The J gene is TRBJ2-5, the V gene TRBV7-9; 9 bases agree with TRBD1. In germline, CDR1 is SEHNR, CDR2 FQNEAQ (reference sequence). V gave up 5 bases and J gave up 5 bases; unmatched junction bases: 3. The CDR3 length is 13 residues. The CDR3 sequence is CASSRDRDETQYF. CDR3 bases: TGTGCCAGCAGCCGGGACAGGGACGAGACCCAGTACTTC.

The chain is built from TRBV6-1 and TRBJ1-1, with no clear D. The V and J ends lost 2 bases and 0 bases respectively, with 16 bases between them. The germline CDR1 and CDR2 sequences are MNHNS and SASEGT. This CDR3 contains 17 residues. The DNA for the CDR3 is TGTGCCAGCAGTGAAAGCGGTAGGGTCGGTATGAACACTGAAGCTTTCTTT. This codes for CASSESGRVGMNTEAFF.

The chain has TRBV27 and TRBJ1-1; D is unresolved. The CDR3 totals 15 residues. Germline V gene lookup returns CDR1 MNHEY and CDR2 SMNVEV (reference sequence). The ends were cut back, 1 base at V and 0 bases at J, with 9 bases in the middle. CDR3 nucleotides: TGTGCCAGCAGTTTATTGCGGGCCCTGAACACTGAAGCTTTCTTT. Protein product: CASSLLRALNTEAFF.

V is TRBV15 and J is TRBJ2-7, with 8 bases matching TRBD2. The V segment lost 0 bases and the J segment 3 bases; nucleotides outside the gene matches: 4. The CDR3 extends over 15 amino acids. Germline values: CDR1 LNHNV, CDR2 YYDKDF (reference sequence). CDR3 DNA sequence: TGTGCCACCAGCAGAGATACCAGCGGGGGCTACGAGCAGTACTTC. Its translation is CATSRDTSGGYEQYF.

The rearrangement links TRBV5-6 to TRBJ2-3, with TRBD2 matching over 8 bases. Looked up from germline, CDR1 is SGHDT and CDR2 is YYEEEE. The CDR3 is made up of 16 amino acids. J gave up 3 bases and V 3 bases, and 9 bases lay outside the gene matches. CDR3 bases: TGTGCCAGCAGCTCCGCCCGGGGGGGCGCGACAGATACGCAGTATTTT. This encodes CASSSARGGATDTQYF.

The chain links TRBV9 to TRBJ2-1, with D uncertain. V was pared by 1 base and J by 5 bases, with 4 bases between. This CDR3 is 12 amino acids long. Germline CDR1 is SGDLS and CDR2 is YYNGEE. The CDR3 DNA is TGTGCCAGCAGCGTACGGAACAATGAGCAGTTCTTC. Translation: CASSVRNNEQFF.

This clone has just a few counts. The CDR3 nucleotides read TGTGCCAGTAGCCCGGGGGCAGGGGAGCAGTACTTC. Translation gives CASSPGAGEQYF. V usage is TRBV19 and J usage is TRBJ2-7; D is perhaps TRBD1 or TRBD2 (6 bases each). V was clipped by 6 bases and J by 7 bases, with 13 bases between them. CDR3 length: 12 amino acids. Germline lookup yields CDR1 LNHDA and CDR2 SQIVND (reference sequence).

CDR3: CASSQEPGTGLAQFF. CDR3 nucleotide sequence: TGCGCCAGCAGCCAAGAGCCCGGGACAGGTCTTGCGCAGTTCTTC. This chain links TRBV4-1 with TRBJ2-1, with 8 positions matching TRBD1. CDR1 and CDR2 (germline): MGHRA, YSYEKL. The CDR3 sequence is 15 residues long. V lost 0 bases to trimming and J lost 12 bases; unmatched junction nucleotides: 10.

Here the CDR3 reads CASSLSVLAGPYEQYF. The DNA for the CDR3 is TGTGCCAGCAGCTTGAGCGTACTAGCGGGGCCCTACGAGCAGTACTTC. V usage is TRBV7-2 and J usage is TRBJ2-7, with 10 bases identical to TRBD2. Germline CDR1 is SGHTA and CDR2 is FQGNSA. The CDR3 length is 16 residues. J was trimmed by 2 bases and V by 3 bases; bases with no gene match: 7.

In nucleotides, the CDR3 is TGTGCCAGCAGCCCGTTCCTGACAGGGGACTATGGCTACACCTTC. It specifies CASSPFLTGDYGYTF. The gene calls are TRBV14 and TRBJ1-2; 8 bases match TRBD1. The germline gives CDR1 SGHDN, CDR2 FVKESK. The CDR3 is 15 residues long. With V trimmed by 4 bases and J by 3 bases, 7 bases remained unmatched.

V and J are TRBV27 and TRBJ2-5; possibly TRBD1 for D (6 bases). Trimming cost V 4 bases and J 1 base, with 13 bases left between them. This CDR3 spans 15 amino acids. Per germline, CDR1 MNHEY and CDR2 SMNVEV (reference sequence). CDR3 DNA sequence: TGTGCCAGCAGTTCCTACAGGGACCGCCAAGAGACCCAGTACTTC. Protein sequence: CASSSYRDRQETQYF.

The sample holds a few counts of this clone. V usage is TRBV27 and J usage is TRBJ2-7; TRBD2 is a possible D gene (6 bases). V was trimmed by 5 bases and J by 0 bases, leaving 11 bases between them. CDR3 length equals 14 residues. CDR1 is MNHEY and CDR2 is SMNVEV in the germline V gene (reference sequence). The CDR3 sequence: CASSPLTSSYEQYF. CDR3 DNA: TGTGCCAGCAGTCCCTTGACTAGCTCCTACGAGCAGTACTTC.

The J gene is TRBJ2-1, the V gene TRBV10-3, with D possibly called TRBD1 or TRBD2 (6 bases each). With 5 bases removed from V and 0 bases from J, the gap between germline ends came to 17 bases. The V gene's germline CDR1 is ENHRY and CDR2 SYGVKD. This CDR3 has 17 residues. The chain's CDR3 is CAISSIPGGSSYNEQFF. CDR3 nucleotide sequence: TGTGCCATCAGTTCCATCCCCGGGGGCAGCTCCTACAATGAGCAGTTCTTC.

This clone was seen a single time. The chain recombines TRBV25-1 with TRBJ2-6; possibly TRBD1 or TRBD2 for D (6 bases each). The CDR3 runs 18 residues. V was trimmed by 2 bases and J by 3 bases, leaving 17 bases between them. Germline CDR1 reads MGHDK; CDR2 reads SYGVNS. In nucleotides, the CDR3 is TGTGCCAGCAGTGAAAGGGGGGATACGTTGCTTGGGGCCAACGTCCTGACTTTC. Translated: CASSERGDTLLGANVLTF.

The chain has TRBV21-1 and TRBJ2-5; the table's D call TRBD1 went unverified against the DNA. TRBV21-1 is a pseudogene locus. This CDR3 comprises 12 residues. As DNA, the CDR3 is TGTGCCAGCAGCCTGACAGAAGAGACCCAGTACTTC. This gives the protein CASSLTEETQYF.

In this sample, this clone turned up once. The chain is built from TRBV11-2 and TRBJ2-7; 8 bases agree with TRBD1. Germline values: CDR1 SGHAT, CDR2 FQNNGV. The CDR3 loop spans 13 amino acids. The ends lost 8 bases at V and 0 bases at J; junction bases unmatched: 3. CDR3 DNA sequence: TGTGCCAGCCGGGACAGGAGCTCCTACGAGCAGTACTTC. Translation: CASRDRSSYEQYF.

The chain joins TRBV27 to TRBJ2-1; TRBD2 might be the D (5 bases). The CDR3 consists of 14 residues. Germline V gene data show CDR1 as MNHEY and CDR2 as SMNVEV (reference sequence). V lost 1 base to trimming and J lost 4 bases, with 8 bases between them. CDR3 sequence: CASSLLGEYNEQFF. The CDR3 nucleotides are TGTGCCAGCAGTTTATTGGGAGAGTACAATGAGCAGTTCTTC.

In its sample, this clone was seen a few times. This chain connects TRBV2 to TRBJ2-7, with D maybe TRBD2 (6 bases). Between the trimmed V and J ends, which lost 7 bases and 3 bases, there was a span of 13 bases. The CDR3 consists of 13 residues. The germline CDR1 and CDR2 sequences are SNHLY and FYNNEI. The CDR3: CASTEGQDYEQYF. CDR3 nucleotides: TGTGCCAGCACGGAGGGCCAGGACTACGAGCAGTACTTC.

CDR3 protein: CASSWGGLAGGPQVYEQYF. CDR3 DNA: TGTGCCAGCAGCTGGGGGGGACTAGCGGGAGGGCCTCAGGTCTACGAGCAGTACTTC. The chain employs TRBV5-5 and TRBJ2-7; 16 bases match TRBD2. Germline-derived CDR1 and CDR2 are SGHKS and YYEKEE (reference sequence). CDR3 length equals 19 residues. Trimming removed 3 bases from V and 3 bases from J; junction bases left unmatched: 12.

Turning to this clone: A junction boundary mismatches the germline segment, possibly from a read error. The chain links TRBV11-3 to TRBJ2-6; D is uncertain. Germline V CDR1 and CDR2: SGHNT, YENEEA. This CDR3 contains 18 residues. The CDR3 nucleotides read TGTGCCAGCAGCCTAGATGAATCTCGACAAAGTCGGGCCAACGTCCTGACTTTC. Residues: CASSLDESRQSRANVLTF.

The chain couples TRBV14 to TRBJ2-3; D possibly corresponds to TRBD2 (5 bases). The CDR3 length is 15 residues. Trimming took off 4 bases at V and 2 bases at J, with 13 bases between the two ends. Germline assignment: CDR1 SGHDN and CDR2 FVKESK. DNA for the CDR3: TGTGCCAGCAGCCGACTCCAGCGGCCCACAGATACGCAGTATTTT. This sequence encodes CASSRLQRPTDTQYF.

This clone is labeled large. The rearrangement links TRBV4-1 to TRBJ1-4; D is undetermined. Germline V lookup: CDR1 MGHRA, CDR2 YSYEKL. Trimming shortened V by 0 bases and J by 8 bases, and 10 bases separated the two germline ends. The CDR3 is made up of 14 amino acids. CDR3 residues: CASSQEGIGEKLFF. The CDR3 DNA follows: TGCGCCAGCAGCCAAGAGGGGATTGGGGAAAAACTGTTTTTT.